Following are 30 T cell receptor beta chains from one sample sequenced in a study of spatial heterogeneity in lung cancer. Each CDR3 protein gets one entry after TCRdb re-called the 5' RACE reads with MiXCR. The table lists about 120,000 distinct CDR3 sequences, approximately 12% of them singletons. Time point defined: blood at routine non-recurrence follow-up after resection. Whole RNA, isolated from tumor, nontumor lung or frozen PBMC, was sequenced without prior sorting. The sample here was PBMCs, taken at follow-up. Receptors were obtained from a male donor with early-stage non-small cell lung cancer.

The V and J genes are TRBV2 and TRBJ1-2; no clear D gene. CDR1 is SNHLY, CDR2 FYNNEI, per germline. This CDR3 region has 13 residues. V lost 8 bases, J lost 0 bases, and 10 bases lay in between. Written as DNA, the CDR3 is TGTGCCAGCCAATTTTTAGCTAACTATGGCTACACCTTC. Protein: CASQFLANYGYTF.

Only a few counts were recorded for this clonotype. This chain connects TRBV3-1 to TRBJ2-1; 7 positions agree with TRBD1. CDR1 and CDR2 (germline): LGHDT, YNNKEL (reference sequence). This CDR3 comprises 14 residues. V lost 2 bases to trimming and J lost 7 bases; unmatched junction nucleotides: 5. The DNA for the CDR3 is TGTGCCAGCAGCCAAAGAGACAGGGTTAATGAGCAGTTCTTC. Translation gives CASSQRDRVNEQFF.

This clonotype was found many times. This sequence joins TRBV6-5 and TRBJ1-5, with 7 bases aligning to TRBD1. Germline loops: CDR1 MNHEY, CDR2 SVGAGI. After removal of 7 bases from V and 5 bases from J, the junction contained 5 bases not matched to a gene. The CDR3 is made up of 13 amino acids. CDR3 sequence (DNA): TGTGCCAGCACCAGGGGGGGGTATCAGCCCCAGCATTTT. It is translated as CASTRGGYQPQHF.

This clonotype appeared a few times. V and J are TRBV18 and TRBJ2-3; perhaps TRBD1 as D (5 bases). The germline gives CDR1 KGHSH, CDR2 LQKENI. CDR3 size: 14 residues. Trimming cost V 4 bases and J 0 bases, with 8 bases left between them. The DNA of the CDR3 is TGTGCCAGCTCACGGGCAGGGAGCACAGATACGCAGTATTTT. It encodes CASSRAGSTDTQYF. The variable domain in full, completed from reference TRBV18 and TRBJ2-3, reads NAGVMQNPRHLVRRRGQEARLRCSPMKGHSHVYWYRQLPEEGLKFMVYLQKENIIDESGMPKERFSAEFPKEGPSILRIQQVVRGDSAAYFCASSRAGSTDTQYFGPGTRLTVL.

This clonotype was seen many times. The chain joins TRBV4-3 to TRBJ2-2, with D unclear. The length of the CDR3 is 13 residues. CDR1 and CDR2 from the germline V gene are LGHNA and YSLEER. V was trimmed by 7 bases and J by 6 bases, leaving 12 bases between them. The CDR3 spells CASTSSPSGELFF. The DNA for the CDR3 is TGCGCCAGCACCTCCTCACCCTCCGGGGAGCTGTTTTTT.

This clonotype was recorded many times. The CDR3 DNA reads as TGCAGCGTAGGAGGACAGTCCCTAGGAGGCTACACCTTC. The encoded protein is CSVGGQSLGGYTF. This sequence joins TRBV29-1 and TRBJ1-2, with D possibly being TRBD1 (6 bases). Germline CDR1 and CDR2: SQVTM and ANQGSEA. CDR3 length: 13 amino acids. The V and J ends lost 6 bases and 8 bases respectively, with 19 bases between them.

A few counts support this clonotype. The chain employs TRBV3-1 and TRBJ1-1; D perhaps matches TRBD1 (5 bases). V was clipped by 2 bases and J by 7 bases, with 8 bases between them. Per germline, CDR1 LGHDT and CDR2 YNNKEL (reference sequence). This CDR3 contains 12 residues. The CDR3 DNA follows: TGTGCCAGCAGCCAATCAGGGATTGAAGCTTTCTTT. Translating it yields CASSQSGIEAFF.

This clonotype was seen more than once but under ten times. J is TRBJ1-3 and V is TRBV29-1; 7 bases are a match to TRBD1. Looked up from germline, CDR1 is SQVTM and CDR2 is ANQGSEA. The CDR3 has 16 residues. V shed 6 bases, J shed 0 bases, and the junction held 11 bases outside the gene matches. CDR3 bases: TGCAGCGTAGCGATACAGGGGACTCACTCTGGAAACACCATATATTTT. Translation gives CSVAIQGTHSGNTIYF.

This clonotype showed up many times. The chain links TRBV29-1 to TRBJ2-1; D gene uncertain. This CDR3 is 11 amino acids long. Trimming took off 6 bases at V and 7 bases at J, with 10 bases between the two ends. The germline CDR1 and CDR2 sequences are SQVTM and ANQGSEA. The CDR3, as DNA: TGCAGCGTGGCAACAGCTAATGAGCAGTTCTTC. Encoded protein: CSVATANEQFF.

This clonotype was seen at least ten times. The V call is TRBV11-2, the J call TRBJ2-7, with D perhaps TRBD2 (5 bases). The CDR3 totals 13 residues. Germline values: CDR1 SGHAT, CDR2 FQNNGV. Between the trimmed V and J ends, which lost 5 bases and 6 bases, there was a span of 14 bases. CDR3 sequence reads: CASSLALGREQYF. The DNA of the CDR3 is TGTGCCAGCAGCCTCGCACTAGGACGCGAGCAGTACTTC. The variable domain in full, completed from reference TRBV11-2 and TRBJ2-7, reads EAGVAQSPRYKIIEKRQSVAFWCNPISGHATLYWYQQILGQGPKLLIQFQNNGVVDDSQLPKDRFSAERLKGVDSTLKIQPAKLEDSAVYLCASSLALGREQYFGPGTRLTVT.

The V and J genes are TRBV3-1 and TRBJ1-1; no reliable D call. With 7 bases removed from V and 2 bases from J, the gap between germline ends came to 14 bases. The CDR3 is made up of 14 amino acids. Germline lookup yields CDR1 LGHDT and CDR2 YNNKEL (reference sequence). Here the CDR3 DNA reads TGTGCCAGCACCCTTGGAGGCGGTAACACTGAAGCTTTCTTT. Its protein product is CASTLGGGNTEAFF.

This clonotype was seen ten or more times. This chain links TRBV6-5 with TRBJ2-7; weak D call: TRBD2 (5 bases). In germline, CDR1 is MNHEY, CDR2 SVGAGI. V was clipped by 5 bases and J by 7 bases, with 18 bases between them. The CDR3 length is 14 residues. This CDR3 is CASSHGLALGEQYF. The CDR3 region has the DNA TGTGCCAGCAGTCACGGACTCGCCCTTGGGGAGCAGTACTTC.

This clonotype was observed a handful of times. The chain joins TRBV9 to TRBJ2-3; 9 nucleotides line up with TRBD1. J was trimmed by 7 bases and V by 0 bases; bases with no gene match: 6. This CDR3 is 15 amino acids long. Germline V CDR1 and CDR2: SGDLS, YYNGEE. In DNA form, the CDR3 reads TGTGCCAGCAGCGTAGCCGGGACAGGGACATATACGCAGTATTTT. The encoded protein is CASSVAGTGTYTQYF. Supplemented by reference TRBV9 and TRBJ2-3, the full variable domain reads DSGVTQTPKHLITATGQRVTLRCSPRSGDLSVYWYQQSLDQGLQFLIQYYNGEERAKGNILERFSAQQFPDLHSELNLSSLELGDSALYFCASSVAGTGTYTQYFGPGTRLTVL.

This clonotype was counted ten times or more. The rearrangement links TRBV6-1 to TRBJ1-1; perhaps TRBD1 as D (5 bases). V was trimmed by 2 bases and J by 4 bases, leaving 14 bases between them. In germline, CDR1 is MNHNS, CDR2 SASEGT. CDR3 length: 15 amino acids. CDR3 DNA: TGTGCCAGCAGTGAATCGTCAGGGAGAGGCACTGAAGCTTTCTTT. It encodes CASSESSGRGTEAFF.

This clonotype was detected a few times. The V gene is TRBV10-3, the J gene TRBJ2-5; 10 nucleotides align to TRBD1. Germline V gene data show CDR1 as ENHRY and CDR2 as SYGVKD. The CDR3 consists of 16 residues. V lost 5 bases and J lost 5; bases outside the gene matches: 11. CDR3 sequence reads: CAISRATGGGRETQYF. The CDR3 DNA reads as TGTGCCATCAGTAGGGCGACAGGGGGCGGACGGGAGACCCAGTACTTC.

The chain recombines TRBV28 with TRBJ1-1; no firm D call. The CDR3 contains 12 residues. Per the germline V gene, CDR1 is MDHEN and CDR2 is SYDVKM. Between the trimmed V and J ends, which lost 2 bases and 10 bases, there was a span of 11 bases. CDR3 bases: TGTGCCAGCAGTTTAGGTCAGGTTCGAGCTTTCTTT. It codes for CASSLGQVRAFF.

The chain has TRBV5-1 and TRBJ2-5; tentatively, D is TRBD2 (6 bases). Germline V gene data show CDR1 as SGHRS and CDR2 as YFSETQ. Between the trimmed V and J ends, which lost 4 bases and 5 bases, there was a span of 15 bases. The CDR3 is made up of 14 amino acids. CDR3 sequence (DNA): TGCGCCAGCAGCCACCCGACTAGTGTGGAGACCCAGTACTTC. It is translated as CASSHPTSVETQYF.

In this sample, this clonotype turned up a few times. This sequence joins TRBV11-3 and TRBJ1-1, with D unresolved. V dropped 0 bases and J dropped 2 bases, with 4 bases sitting between them. CDR3 length equals 13 residues. Germline V lookup: CDR1 SGHNT, CDR2 YENEEA. DNA of the CDR3: TGTGCCAGCAGCTTAGAGGAAAACACTGAAGCTTTCTTT. Translating it yields CASSLEENTEAFF.

This clonotype was counted at least ten times. The chain employs TRBV10-3 and TRBJ1-1; D gene uncertain. Trimming took 3 bases from V and 1 from J, leaving 6 bases between them. The V gene's germline CDR1 is ENHRY and CDR2 SYGVKD. CDR3 length: 13 amino acids. The CDR3 is CAISDGPNTEAFF. The CDR3 coding sequence is TGTGCCATCAGTGACGGCCCGAACACTGAAGCTTTCTTT.

The chain is built from TRBV12-3 or TRBV12-4 and TRBJ2-1, with 11 positions matching TRBD2. The CDR3 length is 15 residues. V was clipped by 6 bases and J by 6 bases; unmatched bases: 7. The CDR3 loop is CASRVAGGPANEQFF. The CDR3 DNA reads TGTGCCAGCAGAGTAGCGGGGGGGCCAGCCAATGAGCAGTTCTTC.

The chain is built from TRBV10-2 and TRBJ2-3; possible D gene TRBD1, 5 bases. The CDR3 loop spans 15 amino acids. V lost 7 bases and J lost 3, with 17 bases in between. Germline CDR1 WSHSY, CDR2 SAAADI. This chain's CDR3 is CASIEDSPWTDTQYF. DNA of the CDR3: TGCGCCAGCATTGAAGACAGCCCTTGGACAGATACGCAGTATTTT.

This clonotype occurred a few times. The chain carries TRBV7-2 and TRBJ2-3; D assignment may be TRBD1 or TRBD2 (5 bases each). CDR1 is SGHTA and CDR2 is FQGNSA in the germline V gene. This CDR3 contains 14 residues. The germline V and J ends were trimmed by 8 bases and 1 base, with 13 bases remaining between them. The CDR3 DNA is TGTGCCAGCCTTCGGGGCACGCGCACAGATACGCAGTATTTT. Its translation: CASLRGTRTDTQYF.

V is TRBV20-1 and J is TRBJ2-3; a possible D gene is TRBD1 (5 bases). There are 13 residues in the CDR3. Between the trimmed V and J ends, which lost 4 bases and 3 bases, there was a span of 11 bases. In germline, CDR1 is DFQATT, CDR2 SNEGSKA (reference sequence). CDR3 in amino acids: CSAIGVWTDTQYF. In DNA, the CDR3 is TGCAGTGCTATAGGGGTGTGGACAGATACGCAGTATTTT.

This sequence joins TRBV5-5 and TRBJ1-5, with 7 bases fitting TRBD1. The length of the CDR3 is 17 residues. Trimming at V came to 4 bases and at J to 2 bases, leaving 12 bases not matched to a gene. From germline, CDR1 is SGHKS and CDR2 YYEKEE (reference sequence). In nucleotides, the CDR3 is TGTGCCAGCAGCCCGCTGTGGACAGGAGGGGGCAATCAGCCCCAGCATTTT. Protein product: CASSPLWTGGGNQPQHF. The full variable domain, its missing parts supplied by reference TRBV5-5 and TRBJ1-5, is DAGVTQSPTHLIKTRGQQVTLRCSPISGHKSVSWYQQVLGQGPQFIFQYYEKEERGRGNFPDRFSARQFPNYSSELNVNALLLGDSALYLCASSPLWTGGGNQPQHFGDGTRLSIL.

There are a few counts of this clonotype. The CDR3 bases are TGCGCCAGCAGCCTACAGTCCACCTACGGCTACACCTTC. This sequence encodes CASSLQSTYGYTF. V gene TRBV5-1 combines with J gene TRBJ1-2; D remains unclear. This CDR3 is built from 13 residues. V gave up 4 bases and J gave up 8 bases, with 15 bases separating them. The V gene's germline CDR1 is SGHRS and CDR2 YFSETQ. Using reference TRBV5-1 and TRBJ1-2 for the parts outside the CDR3, the full variable domain is KAGVTQTPRYLIKTRGQQVTLSCSPISGHRSVSWYQQTPGQGLQFLFEYFSETQRNKGNFPGRFSGRQFSNSRSEMNVSTLELGDSALYLCASSLQSTYGYTFGSGTRLTVV.

This clonotype showed up many times. The chain is built from TRBV7-9 and TRBJ2-2, with a weak D call TRBD2 (6 bases). The V end was cut by 5 bases, the J end by 6 bases, with 13 bases between. Germline V gene sequence: CDR1 SEHNR, CDR2 FQNEAQ (reference sequence). This CDR3 has 14 amino acids. CDR3 coding DNA: TGTGCCAGCAGCGTCGGGACTTCATCCGGGGAGCTGTTTTTT. It is translated as CASSVGTSSGELFF.

This clonotype has at least ten counts. The V call is TRBV7-3, the J call TRBJ2-5; the D gene is possibly TRBD2 (7 bases). This CDR3 contains 15 residues. V was trimmed by 3 bases and J by 4 bases, leaving 15 bases between them. Germline-derived CDR1 and CDR2 are SGHTA and FQGTGA. CDR3 protein: CASSFQGGAGETQYF. As DNA, the CDR3 is TGTGCCAGCAGCTTCCAAGGGGGGGCCGGAGAGACCCAGTACTTC.

Only a few counts were recorded for this clonotype. The chain is built from TRBV24-1 and TRBJ2-7; D is perhaps TRBD1 (6 bases). V lost 4 bases and J 3 bases, leaving 6 bases between the germline ends. The CDR3 consists of 12 residues. Germline V gene lookup returns CDR1 KGHDR and CDR2 SFDVKD. The CDR3 sequence: CATSEQGYEQYF. For the CDR3, the DNA is TGTGCCACCAGTGAACAGGGCTACGAGCAGTACTTC.

The CDR3 nucleotides are TGCGCCAGCAGCTTTTCGGGGTGGAGCACAGATACGCAGTATTTT. Protein product: CASSFSGWSTDTQYF. The rearrangement links TRBV5-1 to TRBJ2-3; D perhaps matches TRBD2 (5 bases). Trimming pared 2 bases from V and 0 bases from J, leaving 10 bases between. The CDR3 spans 15 residues. Germline-derived CDR1 and CDR2 are SGHRS and YFSETQ.

The chain uses TRBV3-1 and TRBJ2-1; 8 nucleotides match TRBD2. Trimming at V came to 5 bases and at J to 9 bases, leaving 9 bases not matched to a gene. The germline gives CDR1 LGHDT, CDR2 YNNKEL (reference sequence). CDR3 size: 14 residues. The CDR3 coding sequence is TGTGCCAGCAGCGAAGCGGGGGCGCTACGTGAGCAGTTCTTC. Its protein product is CASSEAGALREQFF.